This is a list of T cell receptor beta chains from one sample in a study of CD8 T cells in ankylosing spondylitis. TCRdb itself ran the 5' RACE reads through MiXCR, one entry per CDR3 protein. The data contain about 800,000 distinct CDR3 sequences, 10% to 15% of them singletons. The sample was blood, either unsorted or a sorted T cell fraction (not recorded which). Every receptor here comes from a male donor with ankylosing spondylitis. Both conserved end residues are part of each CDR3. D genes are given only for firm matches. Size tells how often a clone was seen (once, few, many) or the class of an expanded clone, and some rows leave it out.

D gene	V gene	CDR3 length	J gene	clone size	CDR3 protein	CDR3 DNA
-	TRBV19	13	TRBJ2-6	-	CASSIRGANVLTF	TGTGCCAGTAGTATTCGTGGGGCCAACGTCCTGACTTTC
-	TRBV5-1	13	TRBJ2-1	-	CASSMTPLGEQFF	TGCGCCAGCAGCATGACTCCGCTCGGGGAGCAGTTCTTC
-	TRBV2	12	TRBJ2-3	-	CATGLSTDTQYF	TGTGCCACCGGACTTAGCACAGATACGCAGTATTTT
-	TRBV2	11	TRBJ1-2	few	CATNRDYGYTF	TGTGCCACAAACAGGGACTATGGCTACACCTTC
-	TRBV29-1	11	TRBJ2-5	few	CSVGHGGTQYF	TGCAGCGTCGGCCACGGGGGGACCCAGTACTTC
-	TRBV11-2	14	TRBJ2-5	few	CASSLGAVRETQYF	TGTGCCAGCAGCTTAGGAGCGGTTCGAGAGACCCAGTACTTC
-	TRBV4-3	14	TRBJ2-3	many	CASSQAWATDTQYF	TGCGCCAGCAGCCAAGCGTGGGCCACAGATACGCAGTATTTT
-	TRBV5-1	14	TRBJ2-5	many	CASSLGGHQETQYF	TGCGCCAGCAGCCTGGGCGGGCATCAAGAGACCCAGTACTTC
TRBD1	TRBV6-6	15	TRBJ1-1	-	CASSYSNSGGTEAFF	TGTGCCAGCAGTTACTCGAATTCAGGGGGCACTGAAGCTTTCTTT
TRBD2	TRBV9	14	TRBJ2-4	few	CASSVASGGNIQYF	TGTGCCAGCAGCGTGGCTAGCGGGGGAAACATTCAGTACTTC
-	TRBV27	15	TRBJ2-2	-	CASSLSFGYTGELFF	TGTGCCAGCAGTTTATCGTTCGGGTACACCGGGGAGCTGTTTTTT
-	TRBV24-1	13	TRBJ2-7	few	CATSGAGPDEQYF	TGTGCCACCAGTGGGGCAGGGCCAGACGAGCAGTACTTC
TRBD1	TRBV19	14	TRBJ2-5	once	CASSTTGGRETQYF	TGTGCCAGTAGTACAACAGGGGGCCGAGAGACCCAGTACTTC
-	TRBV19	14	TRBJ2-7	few	CASSRREGSYEQYF	TGTGCCAGTAGCCGACGGGAAGGGAGCTACGAGCAGTACTTC